The 21 T cell receptor beta chains below come from one sample, sequenced in a study of T cell responses to AZD1222 COVID-19 vaccine. TCRdb's copy holds only in-frame clones and misses some; the assay was immunoSEQ multiplex PCR. The data show about 110,000 clones, about 85% seen once. Sequencing used peripheral blood, obtained on day 0 of AZD1222 vaccination. The source of these receptors is an adult in good health.

The chain recombines TRBV13 with TRBJ2-2; D is possibly TRBD2 (5 bases). The germline V and J ends were trimmed by 2 bases and 1 base, with 17 bases remaining between them. Germline values: CDR1 PRHDT, CDR2 FYEKMQ (reference sequence). This CDR3 is 18 amino acids long. The CDR3 reads CASSLLSRVGKNTGELFF. Here the CDR3 DNA reads TGTGCCAGCAGCTTACTATCCCGAGTCGGGAAGAACACCGGGGAGCTGTTTTTT.

The J gene is TRBJ1-1, the V gene TRBV25-1, with TRBD1 as a possible D gene (5 bases). Per the germline V gene, CDR1 is MGHDK and CDR2 is SYGVNS. The ends were cut back, 4 bases at V and 0 bases at J, with 12 bases in the middle. The CDR3 is 15 amino acids. The CDR3: CASSVHGGMNTEAFF. In nucleotides, the CDR3 is TGTGCCAGCAGTGTTCACGGGGGGATGAACACTGAAGCTTTCTTT.

V is TRBV4-1 and J is TRBJ2-3; D assignment may be TRBD1 or TRBD2 (6 bases each). The germline gives CDR1 MGHRA, CDR2 YSYEKL. The CDR3 runs to 15 residues. Trimming took off 2 bases at V and 0 bases at J, with 9 bases between the two ends. CDR3: CASSQRGGSTDTQYF. The DNA for the CDR3 is TGCGCCAGCAGCCAAAGAGGGGGGAGCACAGATACGCAGTATTTT.

The chain has TRBV4-2 and TRBJ2-7; 11 bases are a match to TRBD1. The CDR3 is made up of 16 amino acids. V was clipped by 0 bases and J by 3 bases; unmatched bases: 4. Germline CDR1 is LGHNA and CDR2 is YNFKEQ. The CDR3 DNA is TGTGCCAGCAGCCAAGAGTTAGGGACAGGGGGCTACGAGCAGTACTTC. This codes for CASSQELGTGGYEQYF.

V is TRBV28 and J is TRBJ2-7, with D unresolved. V lost 2 bases, J lost 5 bases, and 13 bases lay in between. Germline V gene sequence: CDR1 MDHEN, CDR2 SYDVKM. CDR3 size: 14 residues. The CDR3 DNA follows: TGTGCCAGCAGTTTAGCCAGGAGTACGGACGAGCAGTACTTC. It codes for CASSLARSTDEQYF.

J is TRBJ1-5 and V is TRBV21-1. TRBV21-1 is noted as a pseudogene. This CDR3 is 18 amino acids long. In DNA, the CDR3 is TGTGCCAGCAGCAAAGCGGGGTCCCGGAAGGACCAACATCAGCCCCAGCATTTT. This translates into CASSKAGSRKDQHQPQHF.

CDR3 nucleotides: TGCGCCAGCAGCGTCGGGACAGCCAATGAGCAGTTCTTC. It translates to CASSVGTANEQFF. The chain carries TRBV5-1 and TRBJ2-1, with 7 bases fitting TRBD1. Losses at the gene ends were 4 bases for V and 6 bases for J; bases not matched to a gene: 4. Germline-derived CDR1 and CDR2 are SGHRS and YFSETQ. The CDR3 runs 13 residues.

In this sample, this clone turned up once. The chain joins TRBV6-5 to TRBJ1-1; 9 bases map to TRBD1. Germline-derived CDR1 and CDR2 are MNHEY and SVGAGI. V trimming: 5 bases; J trimming: 2 bases; junction bases outside the gene matches: 3. This CDR3 has 14 residues. The CDR3 DNA is TGTGCCAGCAGTCGGGACAGGGTTAACACTGAAGCTTTCTTT. Its translation: CASSRDRVNTEAFF.

The chain recombines TRBV7-2 with TRBJ1-2, with 9 nucleotides matching TRBD1. The V gene's germline CDR1 is SGHTA and CDR2 FQGNSA. The CDR3 is 14 residues long. The V segment lost 6 bases and the J segment 5 bases; nucleotides outside the gene matches: 7. The DNA for the CDR3 is TGTGCCAGCAGTATTACAGGGGGCGGATATGGCTACACCTTC. Its translation is CASSITGGGYGYTF.

The chain couples TRBV29-1 to TRBJ2-7; unclear D gene. V was trimmed by 3 bases and J by 1 base, leaving 7 bases between them. Germline-derived CDR1 and CDR2 are SQVTM and ANQGSEA. The length of the CDR3 is 12 residues. The CDR3 region is CSVDGGSYEQYF. CDR3 in DNA: TGCAGCGTTGATGGCGGATCCTACGAGCAGTACTTC.

This chain uses TRBV27 with TRBJ2-3; 8 bases are shared with TRBD1. V was clipped by 8 bases and J by 2 bases; unmatched bases: 6. The CDR3 is 14 amino acids. CDR1 MNHEY and CDR2 SMNVEV come from the germline V gene (reference sequence). The CDR3 protein is CASSRQGYTDTQYF. CDR3 DNA: TGTGCCAGCTCGCGACAGGGGTACACAGATACGCAGTATTTT.

The chain carries TRBV4-2 and TRBJ2-2, with D possibly called TRBD1 or TRBD2 (5 bases each). The V and J ends lost 4 bases and 5 bases respectively, with 14 bases between them. The CDR3 spans 15 residues. The germline V gene encodes CDR1 LGHNA and CDR2 YNFKEQ. The CDR3 nucleotides are TGTGCCAGCAGCCTGCCGGGACGCCAGACCGGGGAGCTGTTTTTT. This encodes CASSLPGRQTGELFF.

The genes are TRBV3-1 (or the pseudogene TRBV3-2) and TRBJ2-7, with D unclear. Germline V gene lookup returns CDR1 LGHDT and CDR2 YNNKEL (reference sequence). V lost 1 base, J lost 5 bases, and 12 bases lay in between. This CDR3 has 14 residues. The CDR3 reads CASSQGHGKDEQYF. The CDR3 DNA follows: TGTGCCAGCAGCCAAGGACATGGCAAGGACGAGCAGTACTTC.

The rearrangement joins TRBV4-3 to TRBJ1-4; D is unclear. CDR3 size: 13 residues. Trimming left V 0 bases short and J 7 bases short, with 6 bases between. Germline-derived CDR1 and CDR2 are LGHNA and YSLEER. CDR3 nucleotides: TGCGCCAGCAGCCAAGATGGCCTTGAAAAACTGTTTTTT. Translating it yields CASSQDGLEKLFF.

J is TRBJ2-7 and V is TRBV27; 10 nucleotides agree with TRBD2. Germline assignment: CDR1 MNHEY and CDR2 SMNVEV (reference sequence). The CDR3 consists of 16 residues. Trimming removed 5 bases from V and 2 bases from J; junction bases left unmatched: 9. CDR3 nucleotides: TGTGCCAGCAGTCCACGGGGACTAGCGAGGCCCTACGAGCAGTACTTC. Amino acid sequence: CASSPRGLARPYEQYF.

This clone was detected only once. V and J are TRBV6-1 and TRBJ1-5; D is unresolved. Trimming removed 3 bases at V and 0 bases at J, with 6 bases between. This CDR3 comprises 14 residues. CDR1 and CDR2 from the germline V gene are MNHNS and SASEGT. Here the CDR3 DNA reads TGTGCCAGCAGTGATCCGTTTAGCAATCAGCCCCAGCATTTT. Residues: CASSDPFSNQPQHF.

The chain employs TRBV5-1 and TRBJ1-4; D gene ambiguous. The CDR3 is 15 residues long. The V and J ends lost 0 bases and 4 bases respectively, with 10 bases between them. Germline CDR1 SGHRS, CDR2 YFSETQ. In DNA, the CDR3 is TGCGCCAGCAGCTTGGGGGCAGGAAATAATGAAAAACTGTTTTTT. Protein: CASSLGAGNNEKLFF.

By share of the sample, this clone is medium-sized. This chain connects TRBV6-5 to TRBJ1-2; D is unclear. V was clipped by 2 bases and J by 4 bases, with 11 bases between them. The V gene's germline CDR1 is MNHEY and CDR2 SVGAGI. The CDR3 is 14 residues long. CDR3: CASSYRASTYGYTF. The CDR3 DNA sequence: TGTGCCAGCAGTTACCGGGCCAGCACCTATGGCTACACCTTC.

The V call is TRBV25-1, the J call TRBJ1-2; D call uncertain. CDR1 MGHDK and CDR2 SYGVNS come from the germline V gene. This CDR3 is built from 13 residues. Trimming removed 5 bases from V and 1 base from J, with 8 bases in between. The CDR3 nucleotides are TGTGCCAGCAGTCTATCTGGTAACTATGGCTACACCTTC. Translation: CASSLSGNYGYTF.

This clone was seen a few times. The genes are TRBV27 and TRBJ2-3, with 7 bases identical to TRBD1. CDR3 size: 15 residues. After removal of 6 bases from V and 2 bases from J, the junction contained 8 bases not matched to a gene. CDR1 and CDR2 (germline): MNHEY, SMNVEV (reference sequence). CDR3 residues: CASSLPTGPTDTQYF. The CDR3 nucleotides are TGTGCCAGCAGCCTACCGACAGGGCCCACAGATACGCAGTATTTT.

This chain links TRBV13 with TRBJ1-2; D may be TRBD1 (5 bases). Germline CDR1 PRHDT, CDR2 FYEKMQ (reference sequence). The ends were cut back, 4 bases at V and 3 bases at J, with 15 bases in the middle. This CDR3 has 15 residues. This CDR3 is CASSSTLRGDYGYTF. In nucleotides, the CDR3 is TGTGCCAGCAGCTCTACCCTCCGGGGCGACTATGGCTACACCTTC.